This T cell receptor beta chain originates from a study of Graves' ophthalmopathy and Graves' hyperthyroidism. About this clonotype: What it binds is not known.

Ophthalmopathy donors were characterized by moderate-to-severe activity, CAS of at least 3, NOSPECS of at least 4, and duration under 3 months. Points from the study as a whole: At roughly 67% sensitivity and 72.22% specificity, the model predicted progression of the ophthalmopathy. Blood contained most expanded thyroid clonotypes exceeding 0.001 frequency.

CDR1 SGDLS and CDR2 YYNGEE come from the germline V gene. The V end was cut by 2 bases, the J end by 2 bases, with 6 bases between. The CDR3 extends over 13 amino acids. TCR beta CDR3 regions were amplified from RNA transcripts. RT-PCR in the first round used HTBI primers; a second-round multiplex PCR followed. MiXCR, run by TCRdb on the multiplex PCR reads, gives a single entry per CDR3 protein. In the table there are 260,000 or so distinct CDR3 sequences, around 50% of which are singletons. This receptor was obtained from an adult man with Graves' ophthalmopathy. Sequenced sample: peripheral blood. This chain links TRBV9 with TRBJ2-3, with D hard to call. The CDR3 DNA follows: TGTGCCAGCAGCGTCAGCCCCACAGATACGCAGTATTTT. Its protein product is CASSVSPTDTQYF. The complete variable domain, with remaining parts taken from reference TRBV9 and TRBJ2-3, reads DSGVTQTPKHLITATGQRVTLRCSPRSGDLSVYWYQQSLDQGLQFLIQYYNGEERAKGNILERFSAQQFPDLHSELNLSSLELGDSALYFCASSVSPTDTQYFGPGTRLTVL.